These 31 T cell receptor beta chains came from one sample sequenced in a study of blood T cell repertoires in COVID-19. Libraries were prepared by immunoSEQ multiplex PCR; TCRdb keeps only in-frame clonotypes and omits some of them. The table has about 120,000 clones, 70% to 90% seen once. Sequenced input: peripheral blood. Every receptor here comes from a man aged 35-49 years with acute or convalescent COVID-19.

CDR3 sequence (DNA): TGTGCCAGCAGTCCCCGGTATGGCTACGAGCAGTACTTC. This gives the protein CASSPRYGYEQYF. This rearrangement joins TRBV6-2 or TRBV6-3 to TRBJ2-7; D unresolved. The CDR3 consists of 13 residues. CDR1 and CDR2 from the germline V gene are MNHEY and SVGEGT. The V and J ends lost 5 bases and 3 bases respectively, with 11 bases between them.

A word on this clone: The junction shows a germline mismatch at one end, possibly a read error. J is TRBJ2-2 and V is TRBV2, with TRBD1 matching 9 bases. The V gene's germline CDR1 is SNHLY and CDR2 FYNNEI. The CDR3 is 16 amino acids. CDR3 in DNA: TGTGCCAGCAGAGAAGACCGACAGGGGGACACCGGGGAGCTGTTTTTT. This gives the protein CASREDRQGDTGELFF. Using reference TRBV2 and TRBJ2-2 for the parts outside the CDR3, the full variable domain is EPEVTQTPSHQVTQMGQEVILRCVPISNHLYFYWYRQILGQKVEFLVSFYNNEISEKSEIFDDQFSVERPDGSNFTLKIRSTKLEDSAMYFCASREDRQGDTGELFFGEGSRLTVL.

The chain joins TRBV5-4 to TRBJ1-2; TRBD1 aligns across 7 bases. CDR1 and CDR2 from the germline V gene are SGHNT and YYREEE (reference sequence). Trimming at V came to 3 bases and at J to 7 bases, leaving 15 bases not matched to a gene. The CDR3 totals 16 residues. The chain's CDR3 is CASSSSKTGNRGGYTF. CDR3 sequence (DNA): TGTGCCAGCAGCTCTTCTAAGACAGGGAATAGGGGTGGCTACACCTTC.

The rearrangement joins TRBV6-5 to TRBJ1-1; D remains ambiguous. The germline V gene encodes CDR1 MNHEY and CDR2 SVGAGI. Between the trimmed V and J ends, which lost 2 bases and 3 bases, there was a span of 7 bases. The length of the CDR3 is 13 residues. This CDR3 is CASSYNSDTEAFF. CDR3 coding DNA: TGTGCCAGCAGTTACAACTCCGACACTGAAGCTTTCTTT.

The rearrangement uses TRBV19 and TRBJ1-1; TRBD1 is a possible D gene (6 bases). The CDR3 extends over 15 amino acids. Germline lookup yields CDR1 LNHDA and CDR2 SQIVND (reference sequence). V lost 8 bases, J lost 0 bases, and 16 bases lay in between. The DNA for the CDR3 is TGTGCCAGTTCCGGGACAAGTCTCATGAACACTGAAGCTTTCTTT. The encoded protein is CASSGTSLMNTEAFF.

The chain is built from TRBV12-5 and TRBJ1-6; possible D gene TRBD1, 5 bases. Germline loops: CDR1 LGHNT, CDR2 FRNRAP. With 2 bases removed from V and 15 bases from J, the gap between germline ends came to 26 bases. The CDR3 runs to 17 residues. The CDR3 nucleotides read TGTGCTAGTGGTTTGCCCTTGGTAGGGGCATATAATTCTGGCCTCCACTTT. Translated, it gives CASGLPLVGAYNSGLHF.

The chain combines TRBV5-1 with TRBJ1-1; 7 bases match TRBD1. J gave up 4 bases and V 1 base, and 4 bases lay outside the gene matches. The CDR3 contains 14 residues. CDR1 and CDR2 from the germline V gene are SGHRS and YFSETQ. The CDR3 loop reads CASSLRPGGTEAFF. For the CDR3, the DNA is TGCGCCAGCAGCTTGCGTCCAGGGGGCACTGAAGCTTTCTTT.

This sequence joins TRBV7-9 and TRBJ1-2; D gene unclear. Per germline, CDR1 SEHNR and CDR2 FQNEAQ (reference sequence). This CDR3 is 12 amino acids long. Trimming took off 1 base at V and 8 bases at J, with 8 bases between the two ends. CDR3: CASSLVERGYTF. The CDR3, as DNA: TGTGCCAGCAGCTTAGTCGAGAGGGGCTACACCTTC.

This clone was counted once. The rearrangement joins TRBV6-5 to TRBJ2-7; tentative D call: TRBD1 (6 bases). With 0 bases removed from V and 2 bases from J, the gap between germline ends came to 11 bases. This CDR3 comprises 15 residues. CDR1 and CDR2 from the germline V gene are MNHEY and SVGAGI. The CDR3 loop is CASSYSGPGAYEQYF. CDR3 coding DNA: TGTGCCAGCAGTTACTCTGGCCCAGGGGCCTACGAGCAGTACTTC.

The genes are TRBV24-1 and TRBJ2-1; 8 bases are shared with TRBD1. Germline CDR1 is KGHDR and CDR2 is SFDVKD. The CDR3 loop spans 16 amino acids. With V trimmed by 3 bases and J by 7 bases, 10 bases remained unmatched. The CDR3 loop is CATSDPPGGGWNEQFF. In DNA form, the CDR3 reads TGTGCCACCAGTGATCCGCCAGGGGGCGGTTGGAATGAGCAGTTCTTC.

The chain combines TRBV18 with TRBJ2-5; no reliable D call. Germline CDR1 is KGHSH and CDR2 is LQKENI. Trimming left V 3 bases short and J 5 bases short, with 10 bases between. The CDR3 consists of 13 residues. CDR3 loop: CASSPRTWETQYF. CDR3 sequence (DNA): TGTGCCAGCTCACCCCGAACATGGGAGACCCAGTACTTC.

In this sample, this clone turned up a few times. The chain uses TRBV5-1 and TRBJ1-3; the D is unclear. Germline assignment: CDR1 SGHRS and CDR2 YFSETQ. Trimming removed 5 bases at V and 0 bases at J, with 9 bases between. The CDR3 contains 14 residues. Written as DNA, the CDR3 is TGCGCCAGCAGAGACAAGAACTCTGGAAACACCATATATTTT. Protein: CASRDKNSGNTIYF.

J is TRBJ2-7 and V is TRBV5-1; 9 nucleotides align to TRBD1. The CDR3 is 14 amino acids. V gave up 3 bases and J gave up 6 bases; unmatched junction bases: 7. Germline CDR1 is SGHRS and CDR2 is YFSETQ. The CDR3 nucleotides are TGCGCCAGCAGCTGGGGACAGGGTCCTTCCGAGCAGTACTTC. It yields the protein CASSWGQGPSEQYF.

V usage is TRBV30 and J usage is TRBJ2-3, with D possibly TRBD2 on 5 matching bases. CDR3 length equals 14 residues. The ends were cut back, 0 bases at V and 5 bases at J, with 12 bases in the middle. Germline CDR1 and CDR2: GTSNPN and SVGIG (reference sequence). The CDR3 is CAWSVERAGDTQYF. In DNA form, the CDR3 reads TGTGCCTGGAGTGTCGAGAGGGCGGGAGATACGCAGTATTTT.

This clone was picked up one time. This chain links TRBV15 with TRBJ2-5, with D tentatively TRBD1 (6 bases). The germline V gene encodes CDR1 LNHNV and CDR2 YYDKDF (reference sequence). This CDR3 comprises 15 residues. V was cut by 0 bases and J by 2 bases, with 10 bases left in between. The CDR3 loop reads CATSRDLGAQETQYF. CDR3 DNA: TGTGCCACCAGCAGAGATTTGGGGGCTCAAGAGACCCAGTACTTC.

V is TRBV5-1 and J is TRBJ2-1; possible D gene TRBD1, 5 bases. Trimming cost V 3 bases and J 8 bases, with 9 bases left between them. The CDR3 covers 12 residues. Germline V lookup: CDR1 SGHRS, CDR2 YFSETQ. The CDR3 sequence is CASSYQGYEQFF. The CDR3 region has the DNA TGCGCCAGCAGCTACCAGGGCTATGAGCAGTTCTTC.

This clone is a singleton in its sample. A much more abundant neighbour one base away suggests this may be a read error. The chain employs TRBV2 and TRBJ1-5; TRBD1 is a possible D gene (6 bases). The V and J ends lost 6 bases and 5 bases respectively, with 11 bases between them. This CDR3 has 13 residues. The V gene's germline CDR1 is SNHLY and CDR2 FYNNEI. CDR3 bases: TGTGCCAGCAGCCTAAGACAGGATCAGCCCCAGCATTTT. It is translated as CASSLRQDQPQHF.

The V gene is TRBV18, the J gene TRBJ2-6; possibly TRBD2 for D (5 bases). CDR1 and CDR2 (germline): KGHSH, LQKENI. This CDR3 comprises 15 residues. The V end lost 6 bases, the J end lost 3 bases, and 12 bases lay between the germline ends. The CDR3 nucleotides are TGTGCCAGCTCGCAACTCGAGGGTGGGGCCAACGTCCTGACTTTC. The encoded protein is CASSQLEGGANVLTF.

The chain has TRBV13 and TRBJ2-3; TRBD2 matches 12 bases. J lost 4 bases, V lost 2 bases, and 7 bases had no gene match. The CDR3 is made up of 17 amino acids. Germline CDR1 PRHDT, CDR2 FYEKMQ (reference sequence). The CDR3: CASSLLAGGPGADTQYF. The CDR3 bases are TGTGCCAGCAGCTTACTAGCGGGGGGGCCCGGTGCAGATACGCAGTATTTT.

This clone was observed a few times. The chain combines TRBV3-1 (or the pseudogene TRBV3-2) with TRBJ1-6; D is perhaps TRBD1 (6 bases). V was trimmed by 2 bases and J by 9 bases, leaving 20 bases between them. Germline-derived CDR1 and CDR2 are LGHDT and YNNKEL (reference sequence). CDR3 length: 17 amino acids. Here the CDR3 reads CASSQNRRQVRRSPLHF. CDR3 nucleotide sequence: TGTGCCAGCAGCCAAAACCGAAGACAGGTAAGGCGTTCACCCCTCCACTTT.

The chain has TRBV4-1 and TRBJ2-6; D unclear. The CDR3 covers 13 residues. The germline gives CDR1 MGHRA, CDR2 YSYEKL. The V end was cut by 3 bases, the J end by 4 bases, with 4 bases between. DNA of the CDR3: TGCGCCAGCAGCCACTCCGGGGCCAACGTCCTGACTTTC. Protein sequence: CASSHSGANVLTF.

V gene TRBV10-1 combines with J gene TRBJ1-1; D is possibly TRBD1 (6 bases). Germline values: CDR1 WNHNN, CDR2 SYGVQD (reference sequence). CDR3 size: 13 residues. The germline V and J ends were trimmed by 3 bases and 10 bases, with 15 bases remaining between them. DNA for the CDR3: TGCGCCAGCAGTGACAGGGGTATTCGGGGAGCTTTCTTT. Translated, it gives CASSDRGIRGAFF.

The count of this clone is one. V and J are TRBV9 and TRBJ1-6; D is uncertain. The V gene lost 0 bases and the J gene lost 0 bases, with 10 bases spanning the gap. Germline assignment: CDR1 SGDLS and CDR2 YYNGEE. The CDR3 is 17 residues long. Written as DNA, the CDR3 is TGTGCCAGCAGCGTAGCTGGCGGAAGCTCCTATAATTCACCCCTCCACTTT. It specifies CASSVAGGSSYNSPLHF.

V and J are TRBV7-2 and TRBJ2-5; TRBD2 agrees at 11 bases. Germline V CDR1 and CDR2: SGHTA, FQGNSA. The J segment lost 2 bases and the V segment lost 6 bases, leaving 8 bases of the junction unmatched. This CDR3 is built from 16 residues. CDR3: CASSPGLAGGQETQYF. The CDR3 region has the DNA TGTGCCAGCAGTCCCGGACTAGCGGGCGGACAAGAGACCCAGTACTTC.

The chain combines TRBV7-9 with TRBJ2-2, with 7 bases aligning to TRBD1. The trim removed 4 bases at V and 0 bases at J, leaving 14 bases unmatched. Germline V gives CDR1 SEHNR, CDR2 FQNEAQ (reference sequence). This CDR3 region has 19 residues. The CDR3 nucleotides read TGTGCCAGCAGCTCATCGCCCGGGACAGTCCCATCGAACACCGGGGAGCTGTTTTTT. Protein: CASSSSPGTVPSNTGELFF.

The chain has TRBV6-5 and TRBJ2-3; maybe TRBD1 (5 bases). The CDR3 is 15 residues long. CDR1 MNHEY and CDR2 SVGAGI come from the germline V gene. With 4 bases removed from V and 2 bases from J, the gap between germline ends came to 13 bases. The CDR3 loop reads CASSFGATSTDTQYF. The CDR3 coding sequence is TGTGCCAGCAGTTTTGGGGCAACTTCCACAGATACGCAGTATTTT.

This chain connects TRBV4-2 to TRBJ2-5; D may be TRBD2 (6 bases). The CDR3 totals 17 residues. V dropped 5 bases and J dropped 0 bases, with 19 bases sitting between them. Germline V gene sequence: CDR1 LGHNA, CDR2 YNFKEQ. The CDR3 nucleotides are TGTGCCAGCAGCTATCAGCACGGGGGTTCCTACCAAGAGACCCAGTACTTC. The encoded protein is CASSYQHGGSYQETQYF.

The chain employs TRBV7-9 and TRBJ1-1; no clear D. The germline V gene has CDR1 SEHNR and CDR2 FQNEAQ (reference sequence). The CDR3 loop spans 13 amino acids. V lost 3 bases, J lost 1 base, and 6 bases lay in between. The CDR3 bases are TGTGCCAGCAGCTTGACATGGAACACTGAAGCTTTCTTT. This sequence encodes CASSLTWNTEAFF.

The chain carries TRBV15 and TRBJ2-6, with a weak D call TRBD1 (6 bases). The CDR3 has 20 amino acids. Germline assignment: CDR1 LNHNV and CDR2 YYDKDF (reference sequence). Trimming cost V 2 bases and J 1 base, with 21 bases left between them. The CDR3 region is CATSRLNTRGPESGANVLTF. For the CDR3, the DNA is TGTGCCACCAGCAGACTCAATACCAGGGGTCCGGAATCTGGGGCCAACGTCCTGACTTTC.

The rearrangement joins TRBV5-1 to TRBJ1-3; 7 bases line up with TRBD1. Germline V CDR1 and CDR2: SGHRS, YFSETQ. Trimming cost V 1 base and J 4 bases; bases outside gene matches: 5. The CDR3 is 15 residues long. The CDR3 DNA follows: TGCGCCAGCAGCTTGAAGACAGGGAGGGGAAACACCATATATTTT. It specifies CASSLKTGRGNTIYF.

The gene calls are TRBV7-2 and TRBJ2-1, with 8 bases identical to TRBD2. V dropped 5 bases and J dropped 7; count of bases not matched to a gene: 10. Germline V lookup: CDR1 SGHTA, CDR2 FQGNSA. The CDR3 runs to 15 residues. In nucleotides, the CDR3 is TGTGCCAGCAGCCCCCCGGGACTAGAAGGGAATGAGCAGTTCTTC. Its protein product is CASSPPGLEGNEQFF.